Listed below are T cell receptor beta chains from one sample, sequenced in a study of breast tumors, draining lymph nodes, adjacent tissues. One entry per CDR3 protein, called by TCRdb with MiXCR from the multiplex PCR reads. The sample records 70,000 to 85,000 distinct CDR3 sequences, approximately 19% being singletons. Sequenced: axillary lymph node tissue. The origin of the receptors is a female donor with breast cancer. Some clones in this sample may be carry-over from other donors' samples. Both conserved end residues are part of each CDR3. Fields, in order: J gene, V gene, CDR3 length, CDR3 protein.

TRBJ1-3,TRBV20-1,14,CSARSGTAGNTIYF
TRBJ2-5,TRBV11-1,14,CASSRLAGVETQYF
TRBJ1-2,TRBV27,13,CASSLEGSYGYTF
TRBJ1-1,TRBV5-1,14,CASSTGTGGTEAFF
TRBJ2-2,TRBV3-1,16,CASTKTGTGLGGVLFF
TRBJ2-7,TRBV30,11,CACSLVTKKYF
TRBJ1-2,TRBV28,13,CASSSALHRSYTF
TRBJ2-4,TRBV4-3,15,CASSQDRTGGDIQYF
TRBJ2-4,TRBV19,18,CASSLAGGTLMAKNIQYF
TRBJ1-4,TRBV7-9,14,CASSPTGTNEKLFF
TRBJ1-2,TRBV20-1,11,CSARDSYGYTF
TRBJ2-2,TRBV6-6,15,CASSGSGRITGELFF
TRBJ2-1,TRBV27,14,CASSLAIIYNEQFF
TRBJ2-3,TRBV10-3,14,CAISDGGNMDTQYF
TRBJ2-1,TRBV4-3,16,CASSQDLGGSYNEQFF
TRBJ2-7,TRBV20-1,12,CSARLGPLEQYF
TRBJ1-5,TRBV3-1,13,CASSQVADQPQHF
TRBJ2-1,TRBV24-1,18,CATSGRGHGRAGGNEQFF
TRBJ2-1,TRBV11-2,15,CASSLVAGVYNEQFF
TRBJ2-3,TRBV6-2/TRBV6-3,14,CTSRTLQPTDTQYF
TRBJ2-1,TRBV11-3,16,CASSIISGGGYNEQFF
TRBJ1-5,TRBV4-1,16,CASSQVVGSVAQPQHF
TRBJ2-3,TRBV20-1,19,CSAKRWAGPAFYSTDTQYF
TRBJ2-7,TRBV10-3,14,CAIRGTSGMYEQYF
TRBJ2-2,TRBV27,13,CASKSQNTGELFF
TRBJ2-5,TRBV18,13,CASSPLIQETQYF
TRBJ2-7,TRBV9,14,CARVGHSSSYEQYF
TRBJ2-7,TRBV27,12,CAIGRSSYEQYF
TRBJ2-3,TRBV5-4,17,CASSLEGRSGGTDTQYF
TRBJ2-1,TRBV12-5,13,CASGPRTGDEQFF
TRBJ2-2,TRBV9,14,CASQPGSATGELFF
TRBJ1-1,TRBV2,15,CASRGTGGPWTEAFF
TRBJ2-7,TRBV9,13,CASGSGTRYEQYF
TRBJ1-3,TRBV6-2/TRBV6-3,14,CASSYYGSGNTIYF
TRBJ2-3,TRBV20-1,14,CSAEDWTSTDTQYF
TRBJ2-5,TRBV9,15,CASSVGVADQETQYF
TRBJ1-5,TRBV7-9,15,CASASDGANNQPQHF
TRBJ1-5,TRBV2,16,CASSELTRGGGQPQHF
TRBJ2-7,TRBV3-1,14,CASSQATSGVEQYF
TRBJ2-7,TRBV12-3/TRBV12-4,11,CASGPLGEQYF
TRBJ2-7,TRBV12-3/TRBV12-4,16,CASNGPSGGPTYEQYF
TRBJ2-5,TRBV5-1,13,CASSSQLEETQYF
TRBJ2-1,TRBV7-9,12,CASSFNRDWQFF
TRBJ2-3,TRBV7-2,15,CASSLMTSGTDTQYF
TRBJ2-1,TRBV7-2,18,CASSLAGWQGIPYNEQFF
TRBJ1-5,TRBV5-8,15,CASSLDGDQGQPQHF
TRBJ2-3,TRBV7-8,15,CASSLVSQGTDTQYF
TRBJ1-5,TRBV6-1,14,CASTRLGSNQPQHF
TRBJ2-3,TRBV29-1,12,CSVRKGAGTQYF
TRBJ1-2,TRBV28,15,CASSPIRTGFYGYTF
TRBJ2-1,TRBV20-1,14,CSARRGGAGNEQFF
TRBJ2-3,TRBV10-3,13,CAISESNQGTQYF
TRBJ2-1,TRBV6-2/TRBV6-3,12,CASSYSTGPKNF
TRBJ2-1,TRBV20-1,16,CSARAASGRSYNKQFF
TRBJ1-4,TRBV6-6,17,CASERRGASTFNEKLFF